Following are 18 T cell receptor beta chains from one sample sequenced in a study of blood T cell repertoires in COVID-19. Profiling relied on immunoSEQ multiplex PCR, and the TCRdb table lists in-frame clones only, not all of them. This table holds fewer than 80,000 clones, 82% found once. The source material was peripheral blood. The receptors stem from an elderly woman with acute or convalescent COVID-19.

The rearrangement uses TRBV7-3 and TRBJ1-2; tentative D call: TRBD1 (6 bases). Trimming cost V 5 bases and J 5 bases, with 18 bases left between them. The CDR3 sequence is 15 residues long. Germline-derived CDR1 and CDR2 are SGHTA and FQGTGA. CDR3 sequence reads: CASSLSGGGEYGYTF. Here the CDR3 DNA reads TGTGCCAGCAGCCTTTCGGGGGGCGGAGAATATGGCTACACCTTC.

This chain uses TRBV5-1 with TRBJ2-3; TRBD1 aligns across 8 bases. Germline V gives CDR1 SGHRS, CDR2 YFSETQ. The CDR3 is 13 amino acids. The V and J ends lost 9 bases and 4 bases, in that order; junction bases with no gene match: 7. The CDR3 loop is CATKGQGSDTQYF. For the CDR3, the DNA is TGCGCCACCAAAGGACAGGGCTCAGATACGCAGTATTTT.

In nucleotides, the CDR3 is TGTGCCAGCAGCTTACTTGTACTTACAGATACGCAGTATTTT. This sequence encodes CASSLLVLTDTQYF. The genes are TRBV13 and TRBJ2-3, with D uncertain. V lost 2 bases to trimming and J lost 3 bases, with 9 bases between them. Germline CDR1 PRHDT, CDR2 FYEKMQ (reference sequence). CDR3 length: 14 residues.

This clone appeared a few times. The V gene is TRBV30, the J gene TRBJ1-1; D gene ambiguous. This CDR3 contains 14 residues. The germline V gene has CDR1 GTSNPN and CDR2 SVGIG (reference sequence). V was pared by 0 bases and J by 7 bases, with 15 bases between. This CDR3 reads CAWSVIGGQVEAFF. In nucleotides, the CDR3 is TGTGCCTGGAGTGTAATTGGCGGCCAAGTTGAAGCTTTCTTT.

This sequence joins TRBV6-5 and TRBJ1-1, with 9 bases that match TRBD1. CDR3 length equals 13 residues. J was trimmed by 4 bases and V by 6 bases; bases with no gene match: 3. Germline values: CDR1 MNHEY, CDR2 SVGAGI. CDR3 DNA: TGTGCCAGCAGCCAACAGGGGGCCACTGAAGCTTTCTTT. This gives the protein CASSQQGATEAFF.

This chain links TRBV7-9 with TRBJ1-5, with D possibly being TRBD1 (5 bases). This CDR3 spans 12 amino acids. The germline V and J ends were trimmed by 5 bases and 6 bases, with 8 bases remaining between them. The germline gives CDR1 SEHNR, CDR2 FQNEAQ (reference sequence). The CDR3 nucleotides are TGTGCCAGCAGCATCGACAGTCAGCCCCAGCATTTT. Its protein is CASSIDSQPQHF.

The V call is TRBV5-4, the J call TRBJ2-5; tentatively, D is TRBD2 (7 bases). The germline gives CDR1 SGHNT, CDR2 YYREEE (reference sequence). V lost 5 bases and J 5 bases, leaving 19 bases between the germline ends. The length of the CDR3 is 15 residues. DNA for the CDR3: TGTGCCAGCAGGGGAGGAGGGGGGGCCGTCGAGACCCAGTACTTC. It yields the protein CASRGGGGAVETQYF.

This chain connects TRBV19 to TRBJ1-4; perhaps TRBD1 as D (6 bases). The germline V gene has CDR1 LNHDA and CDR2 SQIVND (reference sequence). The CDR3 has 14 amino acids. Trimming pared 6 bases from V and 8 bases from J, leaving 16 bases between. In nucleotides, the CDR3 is TGTGCCAGTAGAACACCGGGTAGGGGGGAAAAACTGTTTTTT. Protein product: CASRTPGRGEKLFF.

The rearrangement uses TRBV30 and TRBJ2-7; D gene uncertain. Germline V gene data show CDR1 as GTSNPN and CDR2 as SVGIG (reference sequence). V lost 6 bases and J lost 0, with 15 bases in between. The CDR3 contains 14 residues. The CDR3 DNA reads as TGTGCCTGCAAATTTTCTGGTAGCTCCTACGAGCAGTACTTC. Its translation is CACKFSGSSYEQYF.

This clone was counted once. The CDR3 DNA is TGCAGTGCTAGTCCCCGACAGATTTCGGGCTACACCTTC. Encoded protein: CSASPRQISGYTF. The chain employs TRBV20-1 and TRBJ1-2; a weak D match, TRBD1 (5 bases). This CDR3 has 13 amino acids. The germline V and J ends were trimmed by 3 bases and 8 bases, with 16 bases remaining between them. The germline V gene encodes CDR1 DFQATT and CDR2 SNEGSKA (reference sequence).

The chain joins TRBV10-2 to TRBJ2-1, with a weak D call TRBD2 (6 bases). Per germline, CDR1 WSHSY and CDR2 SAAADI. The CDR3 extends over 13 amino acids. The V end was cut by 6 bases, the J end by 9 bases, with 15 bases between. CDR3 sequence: CASRVPSATEQFF. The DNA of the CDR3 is TGCGCCAGCAGGGTCCCTAGCGCGACTGAGCAGTTCTTC.

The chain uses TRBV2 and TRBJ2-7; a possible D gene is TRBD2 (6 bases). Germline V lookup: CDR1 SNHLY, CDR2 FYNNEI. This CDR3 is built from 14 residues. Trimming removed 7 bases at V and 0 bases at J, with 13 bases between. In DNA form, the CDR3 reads TGTGCCAGCACCCCCGGCGGGGTCTCCTACGAGCAGTACTTC. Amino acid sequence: CASTPGGVSYEQYF.

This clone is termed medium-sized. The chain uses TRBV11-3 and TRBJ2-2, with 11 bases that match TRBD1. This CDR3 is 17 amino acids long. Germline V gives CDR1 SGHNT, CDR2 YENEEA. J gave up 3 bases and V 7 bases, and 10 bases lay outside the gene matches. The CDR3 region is CASTPDRGRIYTGELFF. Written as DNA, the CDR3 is TGTGCCAGCACCCCGGACAGGGGGCGCATTTACACCGGGGAGCTGTTTTTT.

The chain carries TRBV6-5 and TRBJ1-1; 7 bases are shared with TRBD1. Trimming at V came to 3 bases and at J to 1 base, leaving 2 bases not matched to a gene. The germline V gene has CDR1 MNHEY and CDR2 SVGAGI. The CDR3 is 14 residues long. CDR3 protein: CASSYEGANTEAFF. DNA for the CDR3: TGTGCCAGCAGTTATGAGGGGGCGAACACTGAAGCTTTCTTT.

The CDR3 loop is CASSQERAGGGETQYF. The CDR3, as DNA: TGTGCCAGCAGCCAAGAAAGAGCGGGGGGCGGGGAGACCCAGTACTTC. The chain links TRBV3-1 (or the pseudogene TRBV3-2) to TRBJ2-5; 9 nucleotides line up with TRBD2. The germline CDR1 and CDR2 sequences are LGHDT and YNNKEL (reference sequence). CDR3 length: 16 amino acids. The ends lost 0 bases at V and 5 bases at J; junction bases unmatched: 7.

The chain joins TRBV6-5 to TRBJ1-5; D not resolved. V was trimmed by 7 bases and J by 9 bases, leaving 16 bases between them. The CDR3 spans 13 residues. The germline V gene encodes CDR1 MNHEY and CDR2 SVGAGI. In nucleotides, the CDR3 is TGTGCCAGCACCAAAGCTCGGGATGGGCCCCAGCATTTT. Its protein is CASTKARDGPQHF.

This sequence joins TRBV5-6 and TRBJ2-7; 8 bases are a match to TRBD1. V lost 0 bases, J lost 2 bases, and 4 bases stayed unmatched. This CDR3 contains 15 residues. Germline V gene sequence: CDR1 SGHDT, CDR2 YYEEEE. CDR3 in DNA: TGTGCCAGCAGCTTGGTAGGGACAGGTGCCTACGAGCAGTACTTC. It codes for CASSLVGTGAYEQYF.

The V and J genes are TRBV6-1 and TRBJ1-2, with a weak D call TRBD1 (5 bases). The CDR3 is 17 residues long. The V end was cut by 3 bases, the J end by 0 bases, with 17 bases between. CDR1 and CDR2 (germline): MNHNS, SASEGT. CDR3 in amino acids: CASSENWGVLTNYGYTF. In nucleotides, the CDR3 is TGTGCCAGCAGTGAGAATTGGGGGGTGCTCACTAACTATGGCTACACCTTC.